This T cell receptor beta chain derives from a study of regulatory T cells in long-lasting Graves disease. Time point described: persistent/refractory GD, antithyroid drugs over 5 years with positive TRAb. Researchers made the TCR library from RNA that was extracted from PBMCs. The guidelines of the American Thyroid Association were the basis for diagnosing Graves' disease. Through Arm-PCR of CDR3 regions and iRepertoire HTBI primers, TCR beta libraries were built. One entry per CDR3 protein, called by TCRdb with MiXCR from the multiplex PCR reads. The table includes 350,000 to 500,000 distinct CDR3 sequences, 21% detected once. The CDR3 has 14 amino acids. Deletions cut 7 bases from V and 7 bases from J, with 17 bases between. This clonotype was recorded at least ten times.

The source of this sequence is a female donor with Graves disease. The chain uses TRBV12-3 or TRBV12-4 and TRBJ2-4; D might be TRBD2 (7 bases). This specimen consisted of peripheral blood mononuclear cells (PBMCs), obtained when the disease was refractory, from a patient treated with antithyroid drugs. CDR3 protein: CASTEGGGLNIQYF. The CDR3 nucleotides read TGTGCCAGCACCGAAGGGGGGGGACTGAACATTCAGTACTTC.